This T cell receptor beta chain comes out of a study of control samples from healthy donors and cancer patients. Germline V gene data show CDR1 as MRHNA and CDR2 as SNTAGT. This CDR3 spans 14 amino acids. The J segment lost 0 bases and the V segment lost 6 bases, leaving 2 bases of the junction unmatched. The repertoire was sequenced with immunoSEQ multiplex PCR; TCRdb's copy has only in-frame clones and lacks some. The table lists roughly 50,000 clones, 90% to 95% of them singletons, with 3% to 4% in the top ten. This sequence was found in a man between 25 and 39 years old in good health. The chain is built from TRBV6-4 and TRBJ2-5; 9 nucleotides agree with TRBD2. The material sequenced was blood. CDR3 sequence: CASRAGGNQETQYF. The CDR3 nucleotides are TGTGCCAGCAGGGCGGGAGGGAACCAAGAGACCCAGTACTTC.